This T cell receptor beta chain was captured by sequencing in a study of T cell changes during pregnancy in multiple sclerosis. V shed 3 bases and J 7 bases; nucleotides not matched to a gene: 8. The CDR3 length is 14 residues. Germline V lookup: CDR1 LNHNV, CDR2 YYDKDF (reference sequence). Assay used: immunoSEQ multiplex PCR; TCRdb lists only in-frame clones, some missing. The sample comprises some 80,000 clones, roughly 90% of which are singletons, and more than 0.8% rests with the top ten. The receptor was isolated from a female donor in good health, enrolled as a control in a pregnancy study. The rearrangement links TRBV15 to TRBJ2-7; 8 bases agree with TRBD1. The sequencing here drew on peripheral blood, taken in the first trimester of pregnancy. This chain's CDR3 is CATSSMDRVGEQYF. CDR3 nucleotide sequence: TGTGCCACCAGCAGTATGGACAGGGTGGGAGAGCAGTACTTC.